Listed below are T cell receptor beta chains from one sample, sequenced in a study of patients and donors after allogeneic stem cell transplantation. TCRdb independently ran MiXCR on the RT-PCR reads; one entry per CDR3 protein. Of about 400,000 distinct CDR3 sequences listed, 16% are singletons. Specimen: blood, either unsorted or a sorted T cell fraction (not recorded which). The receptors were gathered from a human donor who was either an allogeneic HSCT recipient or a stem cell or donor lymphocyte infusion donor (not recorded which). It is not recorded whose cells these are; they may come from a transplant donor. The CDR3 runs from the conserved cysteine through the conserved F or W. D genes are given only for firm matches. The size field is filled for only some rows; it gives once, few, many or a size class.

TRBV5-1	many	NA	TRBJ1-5	CASSLEGSQPQHF	TGCGCCAGCAGCTTGGAGGGATCTCAGCCCCAGCATTTT
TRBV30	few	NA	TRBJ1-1	CAWSGGGRVRNTEAFF	TGTGCCTGGAGTGGTGGGGGAAGGGTTCGGAACACTGAAGCTTTCTTT
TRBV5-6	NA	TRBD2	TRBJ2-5	CASSLRLAGVGRETQYF	TGTGCCAGCAGCTTGCGTCTAGCGGGAGTAGGACGGGAGACCCAGTACTTC
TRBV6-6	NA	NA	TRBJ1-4	CASRGVTVEKLFF	TGTGCCAGCAGGGGGGTAACGGTGGAAAAACTGTTTTTT
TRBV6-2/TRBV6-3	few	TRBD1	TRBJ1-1	CASSGTANFMNTEAFF	TGTGCCAGCAGTGGGACAGCGAACTTTATGAACACTGAAGCTTTCTTT
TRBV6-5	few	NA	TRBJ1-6	CASSYKISYNSPLHF	TGTGCCTCCAGTTACAAGATCTCCTATAATTCACCCCTCCACTTT
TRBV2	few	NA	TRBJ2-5	CASSARTGQETQYF	TGTGCCAGCAGTGCTAGAACGGGTCAAGAGACCCAGTACTTC
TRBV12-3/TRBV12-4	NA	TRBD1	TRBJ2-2	CASGGQGIAGELFF	TGTGCCAGCGGGGGACAGGGGATCGCCGGGGAGCTGTTTTTT
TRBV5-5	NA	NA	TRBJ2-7	CASSPALRGEYF	TGTGCCAGCAGCCCCGCGTTACGGGGCGAGTACTTC
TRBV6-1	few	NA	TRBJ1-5	CASSEREGWQPQHF	TGTGCCAGCAGTGAACGAGAGGGTTGGCAGCCCCAGCATTTT
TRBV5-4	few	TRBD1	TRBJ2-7	CASSRTGRLSEQYF	TGTGCCAGCAGCCGGACAGGGCGCCTGTCCGAGCAGTACTTC
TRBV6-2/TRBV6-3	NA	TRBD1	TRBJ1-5	CASRRGTAFNQPQHF	TGTGCCAGCAGACGTGGGACAGCCTTCAATCAGCCCCAGCATTTT
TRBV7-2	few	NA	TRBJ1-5	CASSLEGVSDQPQHF	TGTGCCAGCAGCTTGGAGGGGGTGTCCGATCAGCCCCAGCATTTT
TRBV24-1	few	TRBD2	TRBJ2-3	CATSDLRTSGRWADTQYF	TGTGCCACCAGTGATTTGAGGACTAGCGGGAGGTGGGCAGATACGCAGTATTTT
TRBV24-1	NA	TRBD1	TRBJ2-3	CATRGQGTDTQYF	TGTGCCACCAGAGGACAGGGCACAGATACGCAGTATTTT
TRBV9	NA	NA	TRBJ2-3	CASSVGGTTTDTQYF	TGTGCCAGCAGCGTTGGCGGGACGACCACAGATACGCAGTATTTT
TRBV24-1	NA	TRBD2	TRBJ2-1	CATSRTSGAYNEQFF	TGTGCCACCAGTAGGACTAGCGGGGCCTACAATGAGCAGTTCTTC
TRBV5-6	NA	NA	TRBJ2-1	CASSLAEYGYNEQFF	TGTGCCAGCAGCTTGGCGGAATACGGATACAATGAGCAGTTCTTC
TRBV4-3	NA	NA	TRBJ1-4	CASSQEVGQLNEKLFF	TGCGCCAGCAGCCAAGAGGTGGGGCAGCTTAATGAAAAACTGTTTTTT
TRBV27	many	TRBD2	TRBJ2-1	CASGTSSYNEQFF	TGTGCCAGCGGGACTAGCTCCTACAATGAGCAGTTCTTC
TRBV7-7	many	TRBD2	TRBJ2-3	CASSPGTSGGTDTQYF	TGTGCTAGCAGCCCCGGGACTAGCGGGGGCACAGATACGCAGTATTTT
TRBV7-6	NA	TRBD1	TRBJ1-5	CASSRRQGDQPQHF	TGTGCCAGCAGCCGAAGACAGGGAGATCAGCCCCAGCATTTT
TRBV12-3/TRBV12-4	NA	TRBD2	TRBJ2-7	CASSPTGGTSYEQYF	TGTGCCAGCAGTCCCACGGGGGGAACCTCCTACGAGCAGTACTTC
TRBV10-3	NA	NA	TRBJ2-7	CANGVEGHEQYF	TGTGCCAACGGAGTTGAGGGCCACGAGCAGTACTTC
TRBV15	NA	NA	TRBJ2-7	CATSRPRAASYEQYF	TGTGCCACCAGTAGACCTCGGGCAGCCTCCTACGAGCAGTACTTC
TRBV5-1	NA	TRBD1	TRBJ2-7	CASTGQDKGYEQYF	TGCGCCAGCACGGGACAGGACAAAGGCTACGAGCAGTACTTC
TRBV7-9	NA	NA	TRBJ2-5	CASSFLGAETQYF	TGTGCCAGCAGCTTCCTGGGGGCAGAGACCCAGTACTTC
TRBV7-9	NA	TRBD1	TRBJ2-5	CASSRDSEQETQYF	TGTGCCAGCAGCCGGGACAGTGAACAAGAGACCCAGTACTTC
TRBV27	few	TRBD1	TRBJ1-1	CASKPGQGAFTEAFF	TGTGCCAGCAAACCGGGACAGGGGGCGTTCACTGAAGCTTTCTTT
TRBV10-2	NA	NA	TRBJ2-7	CASREQASYEQYF	TGCGCCAGCAGGGAACAGGCCTCCTACGAGCAGTACTTC
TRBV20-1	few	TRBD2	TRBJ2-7	CSARTSGGAGNEQYF	TGCAGTGCAAGGACTAGCGGGGGGGCCGGGAACGAGCAGTACTTC
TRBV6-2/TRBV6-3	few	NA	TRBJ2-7	CASSSSRYEQYF	TGTGCCAGCAGTTCCTCACGTTACGAGCAGTACTTC
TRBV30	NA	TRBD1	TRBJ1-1	CAWRDRGRSEAFF	TGTGCCTGGAGGGACAGGGGGCGAAGTGAAGCTTTCTTT
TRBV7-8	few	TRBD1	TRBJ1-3	CASSPRQGRGNTIYF	TGTGCCAGCAGCCCCAGACAGGGGCGAGGAAACACCATATATTTT
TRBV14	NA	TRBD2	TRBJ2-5	CASSFSGSNQETQYF	TGTGCCAGCAGTTTTAGCGGGAGCAATCAAGAGACCCAGTACTTC
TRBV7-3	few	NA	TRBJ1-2	CASRAGTLGGYTF	TGTGCCAGCAGGGCCGGGACCCTGGGTGGCTACACCTTC
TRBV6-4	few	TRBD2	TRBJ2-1	CASFRTSGGPRSYNEQFF	TGTGCCAGCTTTCGGACTAGCGGGGGGCCAAGGTCCTACAATGAGCAGTTCTTC
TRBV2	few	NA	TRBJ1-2	CASTWRNYGYTF	TGTGCCAGCACTTGGAGAAACTATGGCTACACCTTC
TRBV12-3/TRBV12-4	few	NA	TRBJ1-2	CASSRPGQLGYTF	TGTGCCAGCAGTCGCCCCGGACAGCTTGGCTACACCTTC
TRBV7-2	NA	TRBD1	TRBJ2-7	CASSLTGGNGEQYF	TGTGCCAGCAGCCTTACAGGGGGTAACGGCGAGCAGTACTTC
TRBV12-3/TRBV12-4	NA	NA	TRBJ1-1	CASMDRGAGNTEAFF	TGTGCCAGCATGGATAGAGGAGCAGGGAACACTGAAGCTTTCTTT
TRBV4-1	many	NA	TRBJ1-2	CASSPGRGYTF	TGCGCCAGCAGCCCAGGGCGCGGCTACACCTTC
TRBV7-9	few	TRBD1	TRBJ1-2	CASSPYGTGGTPYGYTF	TGTGCCAGCAGCCCTTATGGGACAGGGGGAACCCCCTATGGCTACACCTTC
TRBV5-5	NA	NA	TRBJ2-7	CASSLRTGGILSSYEQYF	TGTGCCAGCAGCTTGAGAACGGGCGGGATACTAAGCTCCTACGAGCAGTACTTC
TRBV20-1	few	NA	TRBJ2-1	CSARDLLTAYNEQFF	TGCAGTGCTAGAGATCTCTTGACAGCTTACAATGAGCAGTTCTTC
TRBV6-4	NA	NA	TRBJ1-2	CASSDSAENYGYTF	TGTGCCAGCAGTGACTCGGCAGAGAACTATGGCTACACCTTC
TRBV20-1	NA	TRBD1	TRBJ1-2	CSARVVGQGSFENQNYGYTF	TGCAGTGCTAGAGTTGTGGGACAGGGGAGCTTCGAGAATCAAAACTATGGCTACACCTTC
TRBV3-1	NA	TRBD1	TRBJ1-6	CASSRLGTVSSPLHF	TGTGCCAGCAGCCGCCTTGGGACAGTCAGTTCACCCCTCCACTTT
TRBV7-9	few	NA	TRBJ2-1	CASSWVVRAGNEQFF	TGTGCCAGCAGCTGGGTCGTGAGGGCCGGGAATGAGCAGTTCTTC
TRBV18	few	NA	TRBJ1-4	CASSLKGGLNEKLFF	TGTGCCAGCTCACTTAAAGGAGGCCTTAATGAAAAACTGTTTTTT
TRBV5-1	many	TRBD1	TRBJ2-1	CASSSTGGKINEQFF	TGCGCCAGCAGCTCGACAGGGGGTAAAATCAATGAGCAGTTCTTC
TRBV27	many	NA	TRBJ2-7	CASSYGTGSYEQYF	TGTGCCAGCAGTTACGGGACGGGATCCTACGAGCAGTACTTC
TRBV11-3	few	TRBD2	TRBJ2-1	CASRPREGPIDEQFF	TGTGCCAGCAGACCCCGGGAGGGCCCTATTGATGAGCAGTTCTTC